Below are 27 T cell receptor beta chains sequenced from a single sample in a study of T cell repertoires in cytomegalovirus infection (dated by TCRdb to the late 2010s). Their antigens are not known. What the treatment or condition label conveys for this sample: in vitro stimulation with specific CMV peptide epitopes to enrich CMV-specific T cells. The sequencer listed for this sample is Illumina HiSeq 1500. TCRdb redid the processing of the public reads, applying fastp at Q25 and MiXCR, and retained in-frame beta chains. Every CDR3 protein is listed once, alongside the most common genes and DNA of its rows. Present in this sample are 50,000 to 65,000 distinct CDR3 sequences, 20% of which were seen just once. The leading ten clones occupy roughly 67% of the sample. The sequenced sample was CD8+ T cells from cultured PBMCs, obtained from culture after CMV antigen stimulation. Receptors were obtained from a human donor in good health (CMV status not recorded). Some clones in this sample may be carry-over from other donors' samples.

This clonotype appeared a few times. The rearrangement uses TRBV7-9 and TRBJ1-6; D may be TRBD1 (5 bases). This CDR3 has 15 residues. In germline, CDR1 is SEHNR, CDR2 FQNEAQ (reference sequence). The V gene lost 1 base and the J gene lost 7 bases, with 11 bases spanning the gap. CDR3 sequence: CASSLGGSGNSPLHF. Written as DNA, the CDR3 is TGTGCCAGCAGCTTAGGGGGCTCAGGAAATTCACCCCTCCACTTT.

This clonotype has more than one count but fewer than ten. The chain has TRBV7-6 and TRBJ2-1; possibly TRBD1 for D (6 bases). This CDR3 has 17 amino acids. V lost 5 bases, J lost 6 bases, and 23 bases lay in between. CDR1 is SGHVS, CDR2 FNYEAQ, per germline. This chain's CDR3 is CASSLSPINDRFNEQFF. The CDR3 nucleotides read TGTGCCAGCAGCCTTAGCCCCATAAACGACAGGTTCAATGAGCAGTTCTTC.

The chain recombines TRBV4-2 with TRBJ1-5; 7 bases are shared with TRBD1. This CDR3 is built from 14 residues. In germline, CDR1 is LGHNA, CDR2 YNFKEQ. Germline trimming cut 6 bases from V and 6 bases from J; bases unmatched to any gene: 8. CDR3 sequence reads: CASRPTGEAQPQHF. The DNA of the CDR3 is TGTGCCAGCAGGCCCACAGGGGAAGCTCAGCCCCAGCATTTT.

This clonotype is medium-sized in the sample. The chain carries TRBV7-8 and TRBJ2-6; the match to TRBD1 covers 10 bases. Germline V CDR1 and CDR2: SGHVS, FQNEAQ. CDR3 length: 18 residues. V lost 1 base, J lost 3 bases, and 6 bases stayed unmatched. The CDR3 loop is CASSLGDRGPFGANVLTF. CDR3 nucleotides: TGTGCCAGCAGCTTAGGAGACAGGGGGCCGTTTGGGGCCAACGTCCTGACTTTC.

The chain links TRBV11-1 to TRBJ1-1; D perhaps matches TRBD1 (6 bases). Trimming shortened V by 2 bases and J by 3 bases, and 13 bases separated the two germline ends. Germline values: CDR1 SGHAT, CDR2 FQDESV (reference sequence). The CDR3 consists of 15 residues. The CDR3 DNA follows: TGTGCCAGCAGCTTACGTGAAAGGGGGTACACTGAAGCTTTCTTT. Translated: CASSLRERGYTEAFF.

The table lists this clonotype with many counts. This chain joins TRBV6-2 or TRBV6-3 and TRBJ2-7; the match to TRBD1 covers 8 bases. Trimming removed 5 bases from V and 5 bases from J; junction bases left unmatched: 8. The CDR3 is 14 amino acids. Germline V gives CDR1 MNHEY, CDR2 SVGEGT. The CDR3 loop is CASSVTGEINEQYF. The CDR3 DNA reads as TGTGCCAGCAGTGTGACAGGGGAGATCAACGAGCAGTACTTC.

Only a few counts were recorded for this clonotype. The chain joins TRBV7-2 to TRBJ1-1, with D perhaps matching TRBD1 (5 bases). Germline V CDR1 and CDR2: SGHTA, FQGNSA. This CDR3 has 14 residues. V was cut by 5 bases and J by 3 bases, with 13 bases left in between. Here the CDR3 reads CASSPRAQYTEAFF. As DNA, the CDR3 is TGTGCCAGCAGCCCCAGGGCACAGTACACTGAAGCTTTCTTT.

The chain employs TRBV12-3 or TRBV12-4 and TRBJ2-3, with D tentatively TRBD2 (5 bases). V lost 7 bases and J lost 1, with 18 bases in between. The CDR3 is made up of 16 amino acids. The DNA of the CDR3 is TGTGCCAGCACCTCTGGGAGCGGTTTCCGCACAGATACGCAGTATTTT. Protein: CASTSGSGFRTDTQYF.

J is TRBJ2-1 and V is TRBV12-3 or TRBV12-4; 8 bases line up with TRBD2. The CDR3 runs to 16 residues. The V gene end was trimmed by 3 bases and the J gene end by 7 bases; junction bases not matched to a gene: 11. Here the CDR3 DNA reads TGTGCCAGCAGTTTTGGGCCGGGACTAGGGCGGAATGAGCAGTTCTTC. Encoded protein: CASSFGPGLGRNEQFF.

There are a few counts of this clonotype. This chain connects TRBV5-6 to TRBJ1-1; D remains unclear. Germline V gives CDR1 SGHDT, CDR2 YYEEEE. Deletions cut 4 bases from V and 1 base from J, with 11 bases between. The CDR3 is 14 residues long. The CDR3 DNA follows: TGTGCCAGCAGCCAGGCCGGACGGAACACTGAAGCTTTCTTT. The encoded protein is CASSQAGRNTEAFF.

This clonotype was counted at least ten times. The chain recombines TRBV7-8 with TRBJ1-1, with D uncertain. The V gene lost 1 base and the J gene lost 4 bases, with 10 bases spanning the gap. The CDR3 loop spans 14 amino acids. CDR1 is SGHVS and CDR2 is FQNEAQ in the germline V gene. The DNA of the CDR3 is TGTGCCAGCAGCTTAGGAGCGAAGATCACTGAAGCTTTCTTT. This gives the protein CASSLGAKITEAFF.

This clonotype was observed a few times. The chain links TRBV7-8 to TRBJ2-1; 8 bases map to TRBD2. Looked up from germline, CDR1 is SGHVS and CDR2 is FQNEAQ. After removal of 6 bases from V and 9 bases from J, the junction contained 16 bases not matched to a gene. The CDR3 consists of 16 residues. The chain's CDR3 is CASSYNSGKGFVEQFF. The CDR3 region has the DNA TGTGCCAGCAGTTATAATAGCGGGAAAGGCTTTGTTGAGCAGTTCTTC.

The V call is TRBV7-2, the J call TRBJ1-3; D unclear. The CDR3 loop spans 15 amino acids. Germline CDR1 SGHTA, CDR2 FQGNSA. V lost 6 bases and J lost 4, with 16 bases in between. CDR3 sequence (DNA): TGTGCCAGCAGTCGGAATAGAGGGCCCGGAAACACCATATATTTT. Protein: CASSRNRGPGNTIYF.

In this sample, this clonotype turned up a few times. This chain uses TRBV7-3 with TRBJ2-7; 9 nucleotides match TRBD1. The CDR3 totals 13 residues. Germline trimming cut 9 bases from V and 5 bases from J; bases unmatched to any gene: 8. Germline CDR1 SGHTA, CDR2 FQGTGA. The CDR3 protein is CASRRDRDHEQYF. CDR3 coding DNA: TGTGCCAGTCGCCGGGACAGGGACCACGAGCAGTACTTC.

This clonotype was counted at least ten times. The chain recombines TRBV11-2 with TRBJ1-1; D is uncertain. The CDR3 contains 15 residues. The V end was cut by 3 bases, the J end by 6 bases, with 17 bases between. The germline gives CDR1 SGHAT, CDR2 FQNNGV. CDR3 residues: CASSFVSGPFPEAFF. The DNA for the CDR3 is TGTGCCAGCAGCTTCGTCTCCGGGCCCTTCCCTGAAGCTTTCTTT.

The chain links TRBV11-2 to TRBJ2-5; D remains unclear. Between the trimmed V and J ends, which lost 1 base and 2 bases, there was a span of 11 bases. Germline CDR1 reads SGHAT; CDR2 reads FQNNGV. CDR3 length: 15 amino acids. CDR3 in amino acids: CASSLGAGPQETQYF. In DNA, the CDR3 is TGTGCCAGCAGCTTAGGCGCAGGACCTCAAGAGACCCAGTACTTC.

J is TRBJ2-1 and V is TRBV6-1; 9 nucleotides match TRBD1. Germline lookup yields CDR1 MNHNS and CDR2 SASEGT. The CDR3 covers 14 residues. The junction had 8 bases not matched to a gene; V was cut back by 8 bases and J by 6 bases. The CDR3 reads CASETGTGSNEQFF. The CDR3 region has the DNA TGTGCCAGCGAAACCGGGACAGGGTCCAATGAGCAGTTCTTC.

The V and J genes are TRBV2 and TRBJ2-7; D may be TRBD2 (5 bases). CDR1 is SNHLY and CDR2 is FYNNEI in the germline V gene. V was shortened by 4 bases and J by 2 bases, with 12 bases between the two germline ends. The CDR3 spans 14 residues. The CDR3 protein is CASSGISDAYEQYF. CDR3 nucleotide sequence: TGTGCCAGCAGTGGGATTAGCGACGCCTACGAGCAGTACTTC. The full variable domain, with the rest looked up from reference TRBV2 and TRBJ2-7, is EPEVTQTPSHQVTQMGQEVILRCVPISNHLYFYWYRQILGQKVEFLVSFYNNEISEKSEIFDDQFSVERPDGSNFTLKIRSTKLEDSAMYFCASSGISDAYEQYFGPGTRLTVT.

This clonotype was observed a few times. DNA for the CDR3: TGTGCCAGCAGCTTATCCGGGACAGGGACTGGCTACACCTTC. Protein: CASSLSGTGTGYTF. V usage is TRBV7-8 and J usage is TRBJ1-2; 9 bases fit TRBD1. From germline, CDR1 is SGHVS and CDR2 FQNEAQ. The V gene end was trimmed by 2 bases and the J gene end by 7 bases; junction bases not matched to a gene: 5. The CDR3 extends over 14 amino acids.

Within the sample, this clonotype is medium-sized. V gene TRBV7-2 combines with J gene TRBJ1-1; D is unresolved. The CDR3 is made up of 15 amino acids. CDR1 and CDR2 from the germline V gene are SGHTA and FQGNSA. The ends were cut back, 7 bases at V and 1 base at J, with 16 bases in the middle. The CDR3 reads CASTRSRSSNTEAFF. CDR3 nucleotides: TGTGCCAGCACTCGCTCCCGGAGTTCGAACACTGAAGCTTTCTTT.

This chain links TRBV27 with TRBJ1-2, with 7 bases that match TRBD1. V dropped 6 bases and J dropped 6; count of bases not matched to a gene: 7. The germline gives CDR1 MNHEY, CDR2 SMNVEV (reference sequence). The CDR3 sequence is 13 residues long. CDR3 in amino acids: CASSPGTEHGYTF. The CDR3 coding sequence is TGTGCCAGCAGCCCCGGGACAGAACATGGCTACACCTTC.

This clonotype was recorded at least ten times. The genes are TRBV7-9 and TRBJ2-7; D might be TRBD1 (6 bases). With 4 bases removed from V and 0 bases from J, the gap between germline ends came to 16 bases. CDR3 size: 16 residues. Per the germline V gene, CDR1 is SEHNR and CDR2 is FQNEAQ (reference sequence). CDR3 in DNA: TGTGCCAGCAGCTACCTACAGGGCCAAAACTCCTACGAGCAGTACTTC. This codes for CASSYLQGQNSYEQYF.

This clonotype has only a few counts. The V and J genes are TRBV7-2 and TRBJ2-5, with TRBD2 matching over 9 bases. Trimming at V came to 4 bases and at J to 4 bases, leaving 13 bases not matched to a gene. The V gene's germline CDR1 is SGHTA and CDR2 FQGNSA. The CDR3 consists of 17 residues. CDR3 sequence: CASSSQGPSGIRETQYF. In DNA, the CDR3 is TGTGCCAGCAGCTCTCAGGGGCCTAGCGGGATTCGAGAGACCCAGTACTTC.

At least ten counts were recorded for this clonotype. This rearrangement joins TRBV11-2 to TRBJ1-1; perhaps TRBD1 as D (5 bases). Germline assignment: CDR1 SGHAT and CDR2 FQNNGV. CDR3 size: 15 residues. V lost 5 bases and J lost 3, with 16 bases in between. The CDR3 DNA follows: TGTGCCAGCAGCATTTCTCCCGGGACTTACACTGAAGCTTTCTTT. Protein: CASSISPGTYTEAFF.

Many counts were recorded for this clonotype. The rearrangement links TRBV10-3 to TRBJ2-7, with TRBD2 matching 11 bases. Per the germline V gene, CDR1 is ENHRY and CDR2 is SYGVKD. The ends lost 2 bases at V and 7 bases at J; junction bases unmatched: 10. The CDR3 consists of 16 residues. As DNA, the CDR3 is TGTGCCATCAGTGAGCTAGGGACTAGCGGACCCCTAGAGCAGTACTTC. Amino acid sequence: CAISELGTSGPLEQYF.

The CDR3 bases are TGTGCCAGCAGTTACCCGGTCAGCGGGAGTCCCCACGAGCAGTACTTC. Protein: CASSYPVSGSPHEQYF. V gene TRBV6-2 or TRBV6-3 combines with J gene TRBJ2-7, with 8 bases fitting TRBD2. This CDR3 is 16 amino acids long. Germline V gene data show CDR1 as MNHEY and CDR2 as SVGEGT. V shed 2 bases, J shed 5 bases, and the junction held 11 bases outside the gene matches.

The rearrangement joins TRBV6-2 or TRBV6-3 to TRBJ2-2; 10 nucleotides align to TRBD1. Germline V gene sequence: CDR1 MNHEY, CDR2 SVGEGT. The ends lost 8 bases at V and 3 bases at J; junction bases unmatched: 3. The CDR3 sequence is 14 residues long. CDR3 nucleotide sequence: TGTGCCAGCTGGACAGGGGGGTACACCGGGGAGCTGTTTTTT. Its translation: CASWTGGYTGELFF.